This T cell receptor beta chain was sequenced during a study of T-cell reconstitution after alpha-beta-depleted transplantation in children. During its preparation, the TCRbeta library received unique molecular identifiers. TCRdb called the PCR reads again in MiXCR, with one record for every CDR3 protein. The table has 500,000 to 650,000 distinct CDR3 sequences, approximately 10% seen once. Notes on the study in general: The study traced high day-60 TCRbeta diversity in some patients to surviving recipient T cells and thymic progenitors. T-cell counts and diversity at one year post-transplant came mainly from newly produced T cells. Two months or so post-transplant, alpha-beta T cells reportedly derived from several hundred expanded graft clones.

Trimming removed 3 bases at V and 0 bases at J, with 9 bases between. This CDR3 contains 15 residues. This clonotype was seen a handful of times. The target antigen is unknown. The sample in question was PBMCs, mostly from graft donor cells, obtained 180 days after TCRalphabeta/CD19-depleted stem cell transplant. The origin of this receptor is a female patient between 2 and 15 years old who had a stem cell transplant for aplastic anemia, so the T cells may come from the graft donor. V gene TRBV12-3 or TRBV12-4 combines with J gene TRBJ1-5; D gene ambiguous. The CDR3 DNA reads TGTGCCAGCAGTTTTACGCTTGATAGCAATCAGCCCCAGCATTTT. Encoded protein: CASSFTLDSNQPQHF.